The subject of this entry is one T cell receptor (beta chain). Antigen unknown. cDNA molecules carried unique molecular identifiers, and template switching added a universal primer site. Via MiXCR, TCRdb re-called the 5' RACE reads, giving one row per CDR3 protein. The sample holds about 300,000 distinct CDR3 sequences; about 12% are singletons and the top ten take about 7%. The CDR3 sequence is 15 residues long. CDR1 and CDR2 (germline): MNHNS, SASEGT. J lost 3 bases, V lost 6 bases, and 6 bases had no gene match. The source of the sample is a study of identical twins. General study results and limits: Fewer insertions were carried by abundant cord blood beta clonotypes, but none was seen in memory repertoires.

The data were also submitted as part of a second study, on yellow fever vaccine responses in identical twins.

The source material was CD8+ T cells sorted from blood. The chain joins TRBV6-1 to TRBJ2-1; TRBD1 matches at 9 bases. This receptor was identified in a young woman in good health. The CDR3 DNA reads TGTGCCAGCAGCCTGGGACAGGGTATCTACAATGAGCAGTTCTTC. As protein: CASSLGQGIYNEQFF.